These T cell receptor beta chains were read from a single sample in a study of cytomegalovirus exposure and HLA in healthy donors. Method: immunoSEQ multiplex PCR; TCRdb's copy keeps in-frame clones and lacks some. The sample lists about 110,000 clones, 74% seen once, with about 2.5% in the top ten. Sequencing used PBMCs. These receptors came from a man aged 50 to 59 in good health and CMV-seropositive. CDR3s include the opening cysteine and the closing phenylalanine or tryptophan.

CASSFGRGSLGDTEAFF	TRBJ1-1	TRBV5-4
CASQLGRGTGELFF	TRBJ2-2	TRBV5-1
CASSQDYSNYGYTF	TRBJ1-2	TRBV4-1
CASSIGTGQSGANGLTF	TRBJ2-6	TRBV19
CATRQGLGNEQFF	TRBJ2-1	TRBV2
CASSSSTDTQYF	TRBJ2-3	TRBV6-5
CASSFTGNGYTF	TRBJ1-2	TRBV11-2
CASSLGGGGAGEQYF	TRBJ2-5	TRBV7-6
CASSSGAGNTIYF	TRBJ1-3	TRBV5-8
CASSFSPTGDAEAFF	TRBJ1-1	TRBV27
CASSAAGTFSYEQYF	TRBJ2-7	TRBV27
CASSPPYSSNTEAFF	TRBJ1-1	TRBV5-6
CASSALGDSYEQYF	TRBJ2-7	TRBV6-1
CASSINQGSTEAFF	TRBJ1-1	TRBV19
CASSLGTGTNSPLHF	TRBJ1-6	TRBV5-1
CSVEGRTVPLGVRPQHF	TRBJ1-5	TRBV29-1
CASSELEGLTEAFF	TRBJ1-1	TRBV6-1
CASSLVSPPEGTQYF	TRBJ2-5	TRBV5-1
CASSHLGGVERGYTF	TRBJ1-2	TRBV4-1
CASSPGAGASYEQYF	TRBJ2-7	TRBV7-6
CASRQGAVGYTF	TRBJ1-2	TRBV27
CSAPVTGSDTQYF	TRBJ2-3	TRBV29-1
CASSAWDRGNNEQFF	TRBJ2-1	TRBV18
CASRQSRNMNTEAFF	TRBJ1-1	TRBV6-6
CASSATGGETEAFF	TRBJ1-1	TRBV9
CASSAGQMFEAFF	TRBJ1-1	TRBV9
CASSLWYGYGYTF	TRBJ1-2	TRBV5-6
CASSLGGNWNEQFF	TRBJ2-1	TRBV7-3
CASSHPLQTNTEAFF	TRBJ1-1	TRBV4-1
CASSDILGESPLHF	TRBJ1-6	TRBV11-2
CASSSIRQKRVYTF	TRBJ1-2	TRBV5-1